This T cell receptor beta chain was observed in a study of blood T cell repertoires in COVID-19. Study information: Some COVID-19 samples were acute and others convalescent; all came from the United States, Italy and Spain.

Patients at the Seattle site were enrolled during active infection and followed longitudinally. In the study's own analysis: How many nucleated cells were present was estimated from reference gene primer amplification. Sequencing was performed with immunoSEQ multiplex PCR; in TCRdb, only in-frame clones are kept and a portion is missing. That table supplies the V and J calls and clone size; D and trimming were determined from the DNA. There are about 400,000 clones in the sample; 86% occur only once, and under 8.5% lies in the top ten. The receptor comes from a woman in her fifties or sixties with COVID-19, enrolled during active disease. Sample: peripheral blood.

The CDR3 region has the DNA TGTGCCGGCAGGGGAAACCCTCCCTACGAGCAGTACTTC. Translated, it gives CAGRGNPPYEQYF. The J gene is TRBJ2-7, the V gene TRBV30, with D maybe TRBD1 (6 bases). CDR1 is GTSNPN and CDR2 is SVGIG in the germline V gene (reference sequence). V was shortened by 8 bases and J by 2 bases, with 16 bases between the two germline ends. This CDR3 comprises 13 residues. Supplemented by reference TRBV30 and TRBJ2-7, the full variable domain reads SQTIHQWPATLVQPVGSPLSLECTVEGTSNPNLYWYRQAAGRGLQLLFYSVGIGQISSEVPQNLSASRPQDRQFILSSKKLLLSDSGFYLCAGRGNPPYEQYFGPGTRLTVT.